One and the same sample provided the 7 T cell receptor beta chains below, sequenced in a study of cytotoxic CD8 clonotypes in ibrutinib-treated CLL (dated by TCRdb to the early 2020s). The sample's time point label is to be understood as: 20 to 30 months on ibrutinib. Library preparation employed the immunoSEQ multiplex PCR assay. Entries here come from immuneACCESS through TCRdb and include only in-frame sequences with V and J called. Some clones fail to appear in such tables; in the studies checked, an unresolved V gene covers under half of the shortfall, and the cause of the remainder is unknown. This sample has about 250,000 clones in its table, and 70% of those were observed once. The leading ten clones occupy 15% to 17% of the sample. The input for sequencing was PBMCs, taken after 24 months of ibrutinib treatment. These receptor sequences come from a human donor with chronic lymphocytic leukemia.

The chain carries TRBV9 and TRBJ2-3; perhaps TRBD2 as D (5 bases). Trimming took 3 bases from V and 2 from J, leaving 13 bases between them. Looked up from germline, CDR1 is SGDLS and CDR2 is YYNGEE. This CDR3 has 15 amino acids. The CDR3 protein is CASSALPRATDTQYF. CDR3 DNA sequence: TGTGCCAGCAGCGCCCTACCGCGGGCCACAGATACGCAGTATTTT.

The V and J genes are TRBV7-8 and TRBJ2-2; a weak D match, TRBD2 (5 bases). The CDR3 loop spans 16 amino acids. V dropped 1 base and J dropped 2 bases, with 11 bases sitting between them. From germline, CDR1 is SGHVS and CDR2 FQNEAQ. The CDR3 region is CASSLVGSVNTGELFF. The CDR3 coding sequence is TGTGCCAGCAGCTTAGTAGGTAGCGTTAACACCGGGGAGCTGTTTTTT.

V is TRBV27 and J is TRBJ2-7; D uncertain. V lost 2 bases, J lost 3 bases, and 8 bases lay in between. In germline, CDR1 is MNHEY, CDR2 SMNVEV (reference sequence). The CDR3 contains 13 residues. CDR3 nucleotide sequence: TGTGCCAGCAGTTTACGCCTCAACTACGAGCAGTACTTC. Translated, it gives CASSLRLNYEQYF.

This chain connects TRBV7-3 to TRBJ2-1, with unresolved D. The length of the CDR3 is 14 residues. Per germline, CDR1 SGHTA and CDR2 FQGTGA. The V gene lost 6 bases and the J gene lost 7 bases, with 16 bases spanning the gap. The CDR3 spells CASSSPQLGNEQFF. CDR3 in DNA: TGTGCCAGCAGTTCCCCTCAGTTGGGTAATGAGCAGTTCTTC.

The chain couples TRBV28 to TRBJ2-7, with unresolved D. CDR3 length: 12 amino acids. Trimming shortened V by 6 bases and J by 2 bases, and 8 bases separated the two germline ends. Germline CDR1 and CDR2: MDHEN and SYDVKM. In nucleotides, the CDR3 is TGTGCCAGCAGCGAAGGGACCTACGAGCAGTACTTC. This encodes CASSEGTYEQYF.

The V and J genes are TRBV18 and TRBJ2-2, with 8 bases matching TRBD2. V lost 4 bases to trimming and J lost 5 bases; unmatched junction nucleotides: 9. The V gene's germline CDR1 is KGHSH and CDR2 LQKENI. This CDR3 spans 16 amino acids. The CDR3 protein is CASSLLGTRGTGELFF. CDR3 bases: TGTGCCAGCTCACTCCTCGGGACTAGAGGTACCGGGGAGCTGTTTTTT.

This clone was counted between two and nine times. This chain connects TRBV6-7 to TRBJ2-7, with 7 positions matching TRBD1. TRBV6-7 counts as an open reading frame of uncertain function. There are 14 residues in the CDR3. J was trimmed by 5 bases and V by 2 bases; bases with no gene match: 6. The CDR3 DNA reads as TGTGCCAGCAGTTACACAGAGGACAGGAACGAGCAGTACTTC. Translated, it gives CASSYTEDRNEQYF.